These T cell receptor beta chains were read from a single sample in a study of T-cell reconstitution after alpha-beta-depleted transplantation in children. TCRdb redid the calling of the PCR reads with MiXCR, one entry per CDR3 protein. The table records around 420,000 distinct CDR3 sequences, 16% of them present only once. Sequenced here: PBMCs, mostly from graft donor cells, sampled 360 days after TCRalphabeta/CD19-depleted stem cell transplant. The receptors here all came from a boy under three years old who had a stem cell transplant for Wiskott-Aldrich syndrome, so the T cells may come from the graft donor. Both conserved end residues are part of each CDR3.

J gene | CDR3 length | V gene | CDR3 protein
TRBJ2-3 | 14 | TRBV2 | CASRVGLTKDTQYF
TRBJ2-5 | 12 | TRBV18 | CASLSVPETQYF
TRBJ2-5 | 13 | TRBV20-1 | CSVGEPYQETQYF
TRBJ2-3 | 15 | TRBV3-1 | CASSQGTYRVDTQYF
TRBJ2-2 | 18 | TRBV11-2 | CASSLLYTRATGVGELFF
TRBJ2-3 | 12 | TRBV6-2/TRBV6-3 | CASCSGGGTQYF
TRBJ1-1 | 11 | TRBV3-1 | CASSQGVGAFF
TRBJ2-5 | 16 | TRBV6-5 | CASSRRTGGGEETQYF
TRBJ2-2 | 16 | TRBV6-2/TRBV6-3 | CASSYGLAGETGELFF
TRBJ1-4 | 15 | TRBV12-3/TRBV12-4 | CASSQMTGINEKLSF
TRBJ2-6 | 19 | TRBV5-6 | CASSHPTVLLVAGANVLTF
TRBJ2-1 | 17 | TRBV4-3 | CASSQEELAGGYNEQFF
TRBJ2-7 | 11 | TRBV6-1 | CASRGTNEQYF
TRBJ2-2 | 17 | TRBV5-1 | CASHRNRRERTPGELFF
TRBJ2-1 | 13 | TRBV5-1 | CASSLSLLAGKFF
TRBJ1-2 | 13 | TRBV6-6 | CASVRGIIYGYTF
TRBJ2-3 | 14 | TRBV20-1 | CSARGLGGTDTQYF
TRBJ2-1 | 15 | TRBV5-1 | CASSFTGGTYNEQFF
TRBJ2-7 | 13 | TRBV27 | CVAPGLEAYEQYF
TRBJ1-2 | 15 | TRBV29-1 | CSVALHRRGGYGYTF
TRBJ2-1 | 14 | TRBV11-2 | CASGRPGGYNEQFF
TRBJ2-5 | 13 | TRBV29-1 | CSVGARPQETQYF
TRBJ2-2 | 14 | TRBV6-1 | CASTRTGNTGELFF
TRBJ2-7 | 17 | TRBV6-1 | CASSGAGLGTNTYEQYF